A selection of T cell receptor beta chains follows, all from one sample in a study of blood T cells in healthy people across ages. TCRdb fed the 5' RACE reads into MiXCR, producing one record per CDR3 protein. This table holds some 1,000,000 distinct CDR3 sequences, approximately 25% found once. These same data were also listed under a study on T cells of mothers and their children.

Sequences were obtained from blood. The receptors derive from a girl aged 2-10 years in good health. The CDR3 runs from the conserved cysteine through the conserved F or W. The order of the fields is V gene, clone size, D gene, J gene, CDR3 protein, CDR3 DNA. The D gene is left open where the match is weak. The size of a clone is reported for some rows only, either as once, few or many, or as a class for expanded clones.

TRBV7-9	.	TRBD2	TRBJ2-1	CASSSGLEPHEQFF	TGTGCCAGCAGCTCGGGACTAGAACCCCATGAGCAGTTCTTC
TRBV6-4	few	TRBD2	TRBJ2-1	CASSESGGASYNEQFF	TGTGCCAGCAGTGAAAGCGGGGGGGCCTCCTACAATGAGCAGTTCTTC
TRBV10-3	.	.	TRBJ1-2	CAISGLSQRNYGYTF	TGTGCCATCAGTGGTCTTAGTCAGAGGAACTATGGCTACACCTTC
TRBV7-2	.	.	TRBJ2-5	CASSLGVGIWETQYF	TGTGCCAGCAGCTTAGGCGTGGGTATTTGGGAGACCCAGTACTTC
TRBV20-1	few	TRBD2	TRBJ2-7	CSARDMVWGDYSYEQYF	TGCAGTGCTAGAGACATGGTGTGGGGGGACTACTCCTACGAGCAGTACTTC
TRBV12-5	.	.	TRBJ2-1	CASGLPPDREQFF	TGTGCTAGTGGTTTGCCACCGGATCGTGAGCAGTTCTTC
TRBV5-1	many	.	TRBJ1-4	CASSWTSTNEKLFF	TGCGCCAGCAGCTGGACGTCAACTAATGAAAAACTGTTTTTT
TRBV9	.	TRBD2	TRBJ2-7	CASSGSGMPFEQYF	TGTGCCAGCAGCGGTAGCGGGATGCCCTTTGAGCAGTACTTC
TRBV6-2/TRBV6-3	few	.	TRBJ2-2	CASSTGTTNTGEPFF	TGTGCCAGCAGTACCGGGACAACGAACACCGGGGAGCCGTTTTTT
TRBV5-1	.	.	TRBJ1-3	CASSVGTTGNTIYF	TGCGCCAGCAGCGTGGGGACGACTGGAAACACCATATATTTT
TRBV29-1	.	.	TRBJ2-5	CSVEDGKETQYF	TGCAGCGTTGAAGACGGGAAAGAGACCCAGTACTTC
TRBV28	.	.	TRBJ2-1	CASRLVGYNEQFF	TGTGCCAGCAGGTTGGTAGGTTACAATGAGCAGTTCTTC
TRBV29-1	few	.	TRBJ1-2	CSATGANPSHGYTF	TGCAGCGCGACCGGGGCTAACCCCTCTCATGGCTACACCTTC
TRBV9	.	.	TRBJ1-2	CASSVETGPRGGGYTF	TGTGCCAGCAGCGTGGAGACAGGTCCGCGCGGAGGTGGCTACACCTTC
TRBV7-9	.	.	TRBJ2-7	CASSFSPGAQNAYEQYF	TGTGCCAGCAGCTTCTCGCCCGGGGCCCAGAACGCCTACGAGCAGTACTTC
TRBV20-1	.	.	TRBJ1-1	CSARDLAIGDLLNTEAFF	TGCAGTGCTAGAGATTTAGCGATTGGAGACCTTCTGAACACTGAAGCTTTCTTT
TRBV6-1	.	TRBD2	TRBJ2-5	CASSPLGGGSSETQYF	TGTGCCAGCAGCCCCTTAGGCGGGGGGTCCTCAGAGACCCAGTACTTC
TRBV6-5	.	.	TRBJ2-2	CASSTGEGLLTGELFF	TGTGCCAGCAGTACAGGAGAGGGCCTTCTCACCGGGGAGCTGTTTTTT
TRBV28	.	.	TRBJ2-7	CASKRKWEYEQYF	TGTGCCAGCAAGAGGAAATGGGAATACGAGCAGTACTTC
TRBV29-1	.	TRBD2	TRBJ2-7	CSVDTGEGYEQYF	TGCAGCGTCGATACGGGGGAGGGGTACGAGCAGTACTTC
TRBV7-2	.	.	TRBJ2-1	CASSLVGTAPFEQFF	TGTGCCAGCAGCTTAGTCGGTACCGCACCGTTTGAGCAGTTCTTC
TRBV29-1	.	.	TRBJ1-2	CSVIQGYGYTF	TGCAGCGTCATACAGGGCTATGGCTACACCTTC
TRBV20-1	.	.	TRBJ2-5	CSARDQESVAPAETQYF	TGCAGTGCTAGAGATCAAGAGTCGGTGGCCCCGGCAGAGACCCAGTACTTC
TRBV12-3/TRBV12-4	once	TRBD2	TRBJ2-3	CASSRTSGGASDTQYF	TGTGCCAGCAGCCGGACTAGCGGGGGGGCGTCAGATACGCAGTATTTT
TRBV7-2	.	TRBD1	TRBJ2-1	CASSPGQGKGNEQFF	TGTGCCAGCAGCCCGGGACAGGGGAAAGGAAATGAGCAGTTCTTC
TRBV6-1	.	TRBD2	TRBJ2-1	CASSERAGGYNEQFF	TGTGCCAGCAGTGAACGGGCGGGAGGGTACAATGAGCAGTTCTTC
TRBV20-1	.	.	TRBJ1-3	CSATGPLSGNTIYF	TGCAGTGCTACGGGACCGCTCTCTGGAAACACCATATATTTT
TRBV19	.	.	TRBJ2-5	CASYGAQETQYF	TGTGCCAGTTACGGGGCACAAGAGACCCAGTACTTC
TRBV2	.	.	TRBJ2-5	CASSGGDATQYF	TGTGCCAGCAGTGGGGGTGATGCGACCCAGTACTTC
TRBV12-3/TRBV12-4	.	.	TRBJ1-5	CASSLGQAANQPQHF	TGTGCCAGCAGTTTAGGGCAGGCAGCCAATCAGCCCCAGCATTTT
TRBV5-1	.	.	TRBJ2-7	CASRVASNYEQYF	TGCGCCAGCAGAGTCGCCTCAAACTACGAGCAGTACTTC
TRBV6-6	few	.	TRBJ1-5	CASSYEIWPQHF	TGTGCCAGCAGTTACGAGATCTGGCCCCAGCATTTT
TRBV29-1	.	TRBD2	TRBJ2-3	CSVGLAGILTDTQYF	TGCAGCGTCGGGCTAGCGGGGATCCTCACAGATACGCAGTATTTT
TRBV6-1	few	.	TRBJ2-1	CASSDTGSAHNEQFF	TGTGCCAGCAGTGACACGGGCTCAGCCCACAATGAGCAGTTCTTC
TRBV29-1	.	.	TRBJ2-1	CSVELSGPFF	TGCAGCGTTGAACTTTCAGGGCCGTTCTTC
TRBV20-1	.	.	TRBJ1-2	CSASRNKGIDTF	TGCAGTGCTAGTCGTAACAAGGGGATTGACACCTTC
TRBV27	few	TRBD1	TRBJ1-6	CASRLTGGESPLHF	TGTGCCAGCAGATTGACAGGGGGCGAATCACCCCTCCACTTT
TRBV19	few	.	TRBJ2-1	CASSIRRETYNEQFF	TGTGCCAGTAGTATTCGGCGGGAAACCTACAATGAGCAGTTCTTC
TRBV9	few	.	TRBJ2-3	CASSVEGELVGDTQYF	TGTGCCAGCAGCGTGGAGGGGGAACTAGTAGGAGATACGCAGTATTTT
TRBV10-2	.	TRBD2	TRBJ2-7	CASRPGLAGGTYEQYF	TGCGCCAGCAGACCGGGACTAGCGGGAGGGACCTACGAGCAGTACTTC
TRBV12-3/TRBV12-4	few	.	TRBJ2-6	CASSFSGTGANVLTF	TGTGCCAGCAGTTTCTCAGGGACCGGGGCCAACGTCCTGACTTTC
TRBV7-9	.	TRBD2	TRBJ2-1	CASSSGLAGGINEQFF	TGTGCCAGCAGCTCAGGACTAGCGGGAGGGATAAATGAGCAGTTCTTC
TRBV4-3	many	TRBD2	TRBJ2-1	CASSQDNRLAAEQFF	TGCGCCAGCAGCCAAGATAATCGCCTAGCGGCGGAGCAGTTCTTC
TRBV20-1	few	TRBD2	TRBJ2-7	CSARDRVPGLAGINEQYF	TGCAGTGCTAGAGATAGAGTTCCCGGACTAGCGGGAATTAACGAGCAGTACTTC
TRBV6-2/TRBV6-3	.	.	TRBJ2-1	CASSYVGRHDEQFF	TGTGCCAGCAGTTACGTTGGCCGTCACGATGAGCAGTTCTTC
TRBV28	few	.	TRBJ2-1	CASSHIARSPRNEQFF	TGTGCCAGCAGCCACATAGCTAGGTCCCCTCGCAATGAGCAGTTCTTC
TRBV6-6	few	.	TRBJ1-3	CASSSQVLSGNTIYF	TGTGCCAGCAGTTCCCAGGTTTTGTCTGGAAACACCATATATTTT
TRBV2	few	.	TRBJ2-7	CASSERGTVEGIYEQHF	TGTGCCAGCAGTGAACGGGGAACCGTCGAGGGAATATACGAGCAGCACTTC
TRBV7-9	many	.	TRBJ1-1	CASSEGYTEAFF	TGTGCCAGCAGCGAGGGGTACACTGAAGCTTTCTTT
TRBV9	few	TRBD2	TRBJ2-3	CASSERLAGGDDTQYF	TGTGCCAGCAGCGAGCGACTAGCGGGGGGGGATGATACGCAGTATTTT
TRBV28	.	TRBD1	TRBJ2-7	CAVSHGGQGAPSSYEQYF	TGTGCCGTGTCCCATGGGGGACAGGGGGCGCCCAGTTCCTACGAGCAGTACTTC
TRBV6-2/TRBV6-3	.	TRBD2	TRBJ2-1	CASSPLAATYNEQFF	TGTGCCAGCAGTCCACTAGCGGCTACCTACAATGAGCAGTTCTTC
TRBV5-1	.	.	TRBJ1-5	CASSLEGLYSNQPQHF	TGCGCCAGCAGCTTGGAGGGGCTGTATAGCAATCAGCCCCAGCATTTT
TRBV5-6	many	.	TRBJ1-5	CASSLARGGGQPQHF	TGTGCCAGCAGCTTGGCCAGGGGAGGGGGTCAGCCCCAGCATTTT
TRBV12-3/TRBV12-4	few	.	TRBJ1-1	CASSIQVNTEAFF	TGTGCCAGCAGCATACAGGTCAACACTGAAGCTTTCTTT
TRBV12-3/TRBV12-4	few	TRBD1	TRBJ2-5	CASSQSTGKETQYF	TGTGCCAGCAGTCAATCGACAGGGAAAGAGACCCAGTACTTC
TRBV5-1	few	TRBD2	TRBJ2-1	CASSLAEAGEVYNEQFF	TGCGCCAGCAGCTTGGCCGAGGCGGGAGAAGTGTACAATGAGCAGTTCTTC
TRBV7-9	.	.	TRBJ2-5	CASSLAGGKGGEETQYF	TGTGCCAGCAGCTTAGCCGGGGGAAAAGGGGGCGAAGAGACCCAGTACTTC
TRBV11-2	.	.	TRBJ1-5	CASSLMGGTNQPQHF	TGTGCCAGCAGCTTAATGGGAGGGACCAATCAGCCCCAGCATTTT
TRBV24-1	.	TRBD1	TRBJ2-2	CATRQGMNTGELFF	TGTGCCACCCGACAGGGGATGAACACCGGGGAGCTGTTTTTT